This T cell receptor (beta chain) emerged from a study of PD-1 blockade in classical Hodgkin lymphoma. General study points: It was CD4+ TCR diversity, not CD8+, that rose significantly by C4D1. When set against healthy donors, newly diagnosed patients were reported to show lower baseline TCR diversity. The authors excluded patients who started nivolumab under 1 year after ASCT. Complete responders possessed baseline diversity comparable to newly diagnosed patients.

As for this clone: Antigen unknown.

No patient escaped relapse after autologous stem cell transplantation, and brentuximab vedotin exposure varied. Only in-frame clones appear in the TCRdb table, and some are missing; sequencing was by immunoSEQ multiplex PCR. The repertoire includes approximately 22,000 clones, 65% to 80% of them detected once, and approximately 24% sits in the top ten. The clonotype was recovered from a human donor with classical Hodgkin lymphoma. The source material was peripheral blood mononuclear cells (PBMCs), sampled before the second cycle of nivolumab.

DNA for the CDR3: TGTGCCAGCAGTGAAGTTGGGGTGACGGCCTATGGCTACACCTTC. Amino acid sequence: CASSEVGVTAYGYTF. The chain uses TRBV6-1 and TRBJ1-2; no reliable D call. The V and J ends lost 1 base and 4 bases respectively, with 13 bases between them. This CDR3 comprises 15 residues. Germline V gene lookup returns CDR1 MNHNS and CDR2 SASEGT.